This record looks at one T cell receptor (beta chain) sequence and its context. The data derive from a study of PD-L1 blockade in urothelial cancer. Study context: Samples came from 3 weeks, at the second dose, and 6 weeks into treatment. Each blood sample yielded a median of around 150,000 T cells.

Time point noted: pretreatment peripheral blood. The CDR3 has 15 amino acids. The J segment lost 0 bases and the V segment lost 2 bases, leaving 3 bases of the junction unmatched. Germline-derived CDR1 and CDR2 are SGHDN and FVKESK. TCRdb's copy holds only in-frame clones and misses some; the assay was immunoSEQ multiplex PCR. The data contain roughly 40,000 clones, approximately 93% of them seen just once; the ten biggest clones take up roughly 12%. The chain joins TRBV14 to TRBJ2-7; 8 bases align to TRBD2. The TCR comes from a woman in her fifties or sixties with urothelial cancer. The starting material was PBMCs, obtained around atezolizumab (anti-PD-L1) treatment. The CDR3 DNA reads as TGTGCCAGCAGCCAATTAGGACTAGCCTCCTACGAGCAGTACTTC. Its protein product is CASSQLGLASYEQYF.